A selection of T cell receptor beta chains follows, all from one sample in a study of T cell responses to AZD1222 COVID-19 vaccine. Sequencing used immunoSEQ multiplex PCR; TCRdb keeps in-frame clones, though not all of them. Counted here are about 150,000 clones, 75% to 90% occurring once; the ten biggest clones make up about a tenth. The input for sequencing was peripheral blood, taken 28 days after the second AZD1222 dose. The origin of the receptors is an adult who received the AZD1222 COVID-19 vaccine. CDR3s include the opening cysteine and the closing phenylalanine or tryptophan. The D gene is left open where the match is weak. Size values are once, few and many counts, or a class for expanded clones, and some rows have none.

CASSFLKLQGLDTQYF,TGCGCCAGCAGCTTCTTGAAACTACAGGGATTAGATACGCAGTATTTT,NA,TRBV5-1,once,TRBJ2-3
CATSDFKGNLEQYF,TGTGCCACCAGTGATTTTAAAGGGAACCTCGAGCAGTACTTC,NA,TRBV24-1,NA,TRBJ2-7
CASSLGSRNEQFF,TGTGCCAGCAGCTTAGGGTCGCGCAATGAGCAGTTCTTC,NA,TRBV7-3,NA,TRBJ2-1
CASSPTVGTDYGYTF,TGTGCCAGCTCACCGACAGTCGGGACAGACTATGGCTACACCTTC,TRBD1,TRBV18,NA,TRBJ1-2
CASRPPPRENNYNEQFF,TGTGCCAGTCGCCCACCCCCCAGGGAAAATAACTACAATGAGCAGTTCTTC,NA,TRBV19,NA,TRBJ2-1
CASRFLDSPLHF,TGTGCCAGCAGATTCCTAGATTCACCCCTCCACTTT,NA,TRBV7-2,NA,TRBJ1-6
CASSLDSTDTQYF,TGTGCCAGCTCATTAGACAGCACAGATACGCAGTATTTT,NA,TRBV18,NA,TRBJ2-3
CASRPPGLGETQYF,TGTGCCAGCAGGCCTCCGGGACTAGGGGAGACCCAGTACTTC,TRBD2,TRBV7-8,NA,TRBJ2-5
CASSQDLNTEAFF,TGTGCCAGCAGCCAAGACTTGAACACTGAAGCTTTCTTT,NA,TRBV3-1/TRBV3-2,NA,TRBJ1-1
CASSLLADNTGELFF,TGCGCCAGCAGCCTGCTAGCGGATAACACCGGGGAGCTGTTTTTT,TRBD2,TRBV5-1,NA,TRBJ2-2
CASSLGIGRDTQYF,TGTGCCAGCAGCTTGGGGATAGGGAGGGATACGCAGTATTTT,NA,TRBV5-4,NA,TRBJ2-3
CASSPGEMNTEAFF,TGCGCCAGCAGTCCCGGAGAGATGAACACTGAAGCTTTCTTT,NA,TRBV5-1,NA,TRBJ1-1
CAITSGRYYGYTF,TGTGCCATCACCAGCGGACGCTACTATGGCTACACCTTC,NA,TRBV10-3,once,TRBJ1-2
CASSFGRGPDETQYF,TGCGCCAGCAGCTTTGGCAGGGGGCCGGATGAGACCCAGTACTTC,TRBD1,TRBV5-1,NA,TRBJ2-5
CASSQRTGANTEAFF,TGCGCCAGCAGCCAAAGGACAGGGGCGAACACTGAAGCTTTCTTT,TRBD1,TRBV5-1,NA,TRBJ1-1
CASSYRVYEQYF,TGTGCCAGCAGTTACAGGGTCTACGAGCAGTACTTC,NA,TRBV6-5,NA,TRBJ2-7
CASSPFSGTNEKLFF,TGTGCCAGCAGCCCATTCTCGGGAACTAATGAAAAACTGTTTTTT,NA,TRBV7-2,NA,TRBJ1-4
CSVAPSSSGELFF,TGCAGCGTCGCCCCCTCGAGCAGCGGGGAGCTGTTTTTT,NA,TRBV29-1,NA,TRBJ2-2
CASSLAHLNTIYF,TGTGCCAGCAGCTTAGCACATTTAAACACCATATATTTT,NA,TRBV7-8,NA,TRBJ1-3
CASSISGTGGNNQPQHF,TGTGCCAGTAGTATATCGGGGACAGGGGGCAACAATCAGCCCCAGCATTTT,TRBD1,TRBV19,NA,TRBJ1-5
CASSLSGAPNEQFF,TGTGCCAGCAGCCTTAGCGGAGCCCCCAATGAGCAGTTCTTC,NA,TRBV5-6,NA,TRBJ2-1
CASSPSYGVYGYTF,TGTGCCAGCAGCCCGTCGTACGGAGTCTATGGCTACACCTTC,NA,TRBV3-1/TRBV3-2,NA,TRBJ1-2
CSALTFKDSNQPQHF,TGCAGCGCCCTTACCTTCAAAGATAGCAATCAGCCCCAGCATTTT,NA,TRBV29-1,NA,TRBJ1-5
CAGRGSDRAYEQYF,TGTGCCGGACGGGGATCGGACAGGGCCTACGAGCAGTACTTC,TRBD1,TRBV30,NA,TRBJ2-7
CASTLGNAPNNEQFF,TGTGCCAGTACTCTCGGAAACGCCCCAAACAATGAGCAGTTCTTC,NA,TRBV19,once,TRBJ2-1
CASSLRRTGTSSGNTIYF,TGTGCCAGCAGCCTAAGAAGGACAGGTACTTCCTCTGGAAACACCATATATTTT,TRBD1,TRBV14,NA,TRBJ1-3
CASSHPMGLVGNEQFF,TGTGCCAGCAGCCACCCCATGGGACTAGTGGGGAATGAGCAGTTCTTC,TRBD2,TRBV3-1/TRBV3-2,NA,TRBJ2-1
CASSSVDRLGSHEQFF,TGTGCCAGCAGTTCCGTAGATCGTTTGGGATCCCATGAGCAGTTCTTC,NA,TRBV27,NA,TRBJ2-1
CASSPTGGPEQYF,TGTGCCAGCAGCCCCACCGGGGGACCCGAGCAGTACTTC,NA,TRBV9,NA,TRBJ2-7
CATRKSAGTNEQFF,TGTGCCACCAGGAAGTCCGCCGGGACTAATGAGCAGTTCTTC,NA,TRBV24-1,NA,TRBJ2-1
CASSPQGAIDSPLHF,TGTGCCAGCAGCCCACAGGGGGCGATTGATTCACCCCTCCACTTT,TRBD1,TRBV6-5,NA,TRBJ1-6
CASSTSGTQAYGYTF,TGCGCCAGCAGCACCAGCGGGACACAGGCCTATGGCTACACCTTC,NA,TRBV5-1,NA,TRBJ1-2
CASSQIWTPNIQYF,TGTGCCAGCAGTCAAATCTGGACGCCAAACATTCAGTACTTC,NA,TRBV3-1/TRBV3-2,NA,TRBJ2-4
CASRDQSAGYEKLFF,TGTGCCAGCAGGGACCAAAGCGCCGGATATGAAAAACTGTTTTTT,NA,TRBV6-6,NA,TRBJ1-4
CASSLDSGRPYNEQFF,TGTGCCAGCAGCTTAGATAGCGGGCGGCCCTACAATGAGCAGTTCTTC,TRBD2,TRBV7-2,NA,TRBJ2-1
CAWSLGTGVEKLFF,TGTGCCTGGAGTCTCGGGACAGGGGTTGAAAAACTGTTTTTT,TRBD1,TRBV30,few,TRBJ1-4
CATSDWGHGRQETQYF,TGTGCCACCAGTGATTGGGGGCACGGGAGACAAGAGACCCAGTACTTC,NA,TRBV24-1,NA,TRBJ2-5
CASGRGEGELFF,TGTGCCAGCGGCAGGGGTGAGGGGGAGCTGTTTTTT,NA,TRBV7-2,once,TRBJ2-2
CASSLVPTGANQPQHF,TGTGCCAGCAGCTTAGTCCCCACAGGTGCCAATCAGCCCCAGCATTTT,NA,TRBV7-6,NA,TRBJ1-5
CASSLGLGLAGANPYEQYF,TGTGCCAGCAGCTTAGGGCTGGGACTAGCGGGAGCGAATCCCTACGAGCAGTACTTC,TRBD2,TRBV7-8,NA,TRBJ2-7
CASSLTGVSGEQYF,TGTGCCAGCAGCTTAACGGGAGTGTCAGGCGAGCAGTACTTC,NA,TRBV7-2,NA,TRBJ2-7
CASSLDLTGEQFF,TGTGCCAGCAGCTTAGATCTGACCGGAGAGCAGTTCTTC,NA,TRBV11-3,NA,TRBJ2-1
CASSQWGYEQFF,TGTGCCAGCAGCCAATGGGGGTATGAGCAGTTCTTC,NA,TRBV3-1/TRBV3-2,few,TRBJ2-1
CASRRDIWGNEQFF,TGTGCCAGCAGACGGGACATCTGGGGGAATGAGCAGTTCTTC,NA,TRBV6-6,NA,TRBJ2-1
CAIGLAVPGELFF,TGTGCCATCGGACTAGCGGTTCCCGGGGAGCTGTTTTTT,TRBD2,TRBV10-3,NA,TRBJ2-2
CASSQVWTSGRYSYNEQFF,TGCGCCAGCAGCCAAGTATGGACTAGCGGGAGGTACTCCTACAATGAGCAGTTCTTC,TRBD2,TRBV4-3,NA,TRBJ2-1
CASSQEGWISPGTEAFF,TGTGCCAGCAGCCAAGAAGGGTGGATCTCTCCAGGCACTGAAGCTTTCTTT,NA,TRBV3-1/TRBV3-2,NA,TRBJ1-1
CAWRPPRWTGITRQYF,TGTGCCTGGAGGCCGCCTAGGTGGACAGGAATTACGAGGCAGTACTTC,TRBD1,TRBV30,NA,TRBJ2-7
CASSFSPYNEQFF,TGTGCCAGCAGCTTTTCCCCCTACAATGAGCAGTTCTTC,NA,TRBV5-6,NA,TRBJ2-1
CAWSRVDRARPYEQYF,TGTGCCTGGAGTAGAGTAGACCGGGCGAGGCCCTACGAGCAGTACTTC,NA,TRBV30,NA,TRBJ2-7
CASSQDRRDIGVFF,TGCGCCAGCAGCCAAGATCGGAGGGACATAGGAGTTTTCTTT,NA,TRBV4-3,NA,TRBJ1-1
CASSLIDNSPLHF,TGTGCCAGCAGTCTTATTGATAATTCACCCCTCCACTTT,NA,TRBV6-1,NA,TRBJ1-6
CASSVEGYNEQFF,TGTGCCAGCAGCGTAGAGGGATACAATGAGCAGTTCTTC,NA,TRBV9,once,TRBJ2-1
CASSSTASGYNEQFF,TGTGCCAGCAGCTCAACGGCTAGCGGATACAATGAGCAGTTCTTC,TRBD2,TRBV3-1/TRBV3-2,NA,TRBJ2-1
CASSVHPPAGGYNEQFF,TGTGCCAGCAGCGTACACCCTCCAGCGGGAGGGTACAATGAGCAGTTCTTC,TRBD2,TRBV9,NA,TRBJ2-1